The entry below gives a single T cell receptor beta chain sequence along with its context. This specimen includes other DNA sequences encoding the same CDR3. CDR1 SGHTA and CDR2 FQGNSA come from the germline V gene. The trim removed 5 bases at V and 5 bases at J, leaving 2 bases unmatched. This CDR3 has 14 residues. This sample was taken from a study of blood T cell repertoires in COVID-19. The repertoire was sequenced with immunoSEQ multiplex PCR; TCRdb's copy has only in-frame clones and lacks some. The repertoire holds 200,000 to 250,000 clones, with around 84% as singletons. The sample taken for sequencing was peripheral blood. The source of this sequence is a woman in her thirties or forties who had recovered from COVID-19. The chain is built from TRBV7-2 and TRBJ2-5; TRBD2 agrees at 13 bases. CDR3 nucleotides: TGTGCCAGCAGCCCGGGACTAGCGGGGGAGACCCAGTACTTC. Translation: CASSPGLAGETQYF.